This T cell receptor beta chain emerged from a study of blood T cell repertoires in COVID-19. Study at large: Material from acute and convalescent COVID-19 was sourced from the United States, Italy and Spain. The cDNA or gDNA used as material had been derived from T cells, B-cell-depleted T cells, or PBMCs.

Patients at the Seattle site were enrolled during active infection and followed longitudinally. The V segment lost 4 bases and the J segment 5 bases; nucleotides outside the gene matches: 11. CDR1 is SGDLS, CDR2 YYNGEE, per germline. There are 16 residues in the CDR3. Source study methods: From reference gene primer amplification, estimates of nucleated cell counts were derived. Sequencing was performed with immunoSEQ multiplex PCR; in TCRdb, only in-frame clones are kept and a portion is missing. Clone size and the V and J calls come from that table; the DNA yielded D and trimming. The data hold 360,000 or so clones, with roughly 87% observed a single time.

This receptor was identified in a woman aged 60-75 years with COVID-19, enrolled during active disease. The chain uses TRBV9 and TRBJ2-2, with 7 positions matching TRBD1. The sequenced sample was peripheral blood. The CDR3 loop is CASSRQGQSQTGELFF. The CDR3 nucleotides are TGTGCCAGCAGCCGGCAGGGACAGAGCCAGACCGGGGAGCTGTTTTTT.